This is a list of T cell receptor beta chains from one sample in a study of blood T cell repertoires in COVID-19. Libraries were prepared by immunoSEQ multiplex PCR; TCRdb keeps only in-frame clonotypes and omits some of them. This sample has 170,000 or so clones; roughly 85% occur once, and the top ten carry roughly 10%. The specimen sequenced was PBMCs or T cells enriched from blood (not recorded which). These receptors all stem from a woman under 30 who had recovered from COVID-19. CDR3s include the opening cysteine and the closing phenylalanine or tryptophan. D genes are given only for firm matches. The size field is filled for only some rows; it gives once, few, many or a size class.

TRBJ2-3 | . | TRBV28 | . | TGTGCCAGCACTCGGGACTTCACAGATACGCAGTATTTT | CASTRDFTDTQYF
TRBJ1-6 | . | TRBV10-3 | . | TGTGCCATCAGTTGGGCGGCGGGCGGAGTAAATTCACCCCTCCACTTT | CAISWAAGGVNSPLHF
TRBJ2-2 | once | TRBV3-1/TRBV3-2 | . | TGTGCCAGCAGCCAAGGGCAGGGCTACCGGGAGCTGTTTTTT | CASSQGQGYRELFF
TRBJ1-4 | . | TRBV29-1 | TRBD1 | TGCAGCGCCCGGGACAGGGCTAATGAAAAACTGTTTTTT | CSARDRANEKLFF
TRBJ1-1 | . | TRBV10-2 | . | TGCGCCAGCAACGAACGCGGTGTGAACACTGAAGCTTTCTTT | CASNERGVNTEAFF
TRBJ2-7 | . | TRBV28 | TRBD2 | TGTGCCAGCAGTCCGGGACTAGTTCGCTCCTACGAGCAGTACTTC | CASSPGLVRSYEQYF
TRBJ1-2 | . | TRBV5-1 | TRBD1 | TGCGCCAGCAGCTTGGCAGCGGGACAGGGAGCTAACTATGGCTACACCTTC | CASSLAAGQGANYGYTF
TRBJ1-2 | . | TRBV12-3/TRBV12-4 | . | TGTGCCAGCAGTTTTCCAGCTAACTATGGCTACACCTTC | CASSFPANYGYTF
TRBJ2-2 | . | TRBV3-1/TRBV3-2 | TRBD2 | TGTGCCAGCGGACGGGGGGATGGGGAGCTGTTTTTT | CASGRGDGELFF
TRBJ1-2 | . | TRBV11-2 | TRBD1 | TGTGCCAGCAGCCCGAAGACAGGGGGCGATAATGCCTATGGCTACACCTTC | CASSPKTGGDNAYGYTF
TRBJ2-7 | . | TRBV4-2 | TRBD1 | TGTGCCAGCAGCCGCACAGGGACAGGGGTTCCTCCTGGCGAGCAGTACTTC | CASSRTGTGVPPGEQYF
TRBJ2-2 | . | TRBV28 | . | TGTGCCAGCAGTTTTGGAAGGCTTTGGACAAAGAACACCGGGGAGCTGTTTTTT | CASSFGRLWTKNTGELFF
TRBJ1-1 | . | TRBV21-1 | . | TGTGCCAGCAGCAAAGCCTGTGACAGGAACACTGAAGCTTTCTTT | CASSKACDRNTEAFF
TRBJ1-3 | . | TRBV29-1 | . | TGCAGCGTTGACTCCGGGGACCCAGGGGACACCATATATTTT | CSVDSGDPGDTIYF
TRBJ1-1 | . | TRBV5-1 | . | TGCGCCAGCGGGAAGAGGGCCGCTGGGGATAATGAAGCTTTCTTT | CASGKRAAGDNEAFF
TRBJ1-4 | . | TRBV18 | . | TGTGCCAGCTCACCAGGGGGGGCTTGGACTAATGAAAAACTGTTTTTT | CASSPGGAWTNEKLFF
TRBJ2-5 | . | TRBV5-1 | TRBD1 | TGCGCCAGCAGTTCCGGGACAGGGGGCCGGGAGACCCAGTACTTC | CASSSGTGGRETQYF
TRBJ2-1 | . | TRBV7-2 | TRBD2 | TGTGCCAGCAGCTTAGCGGAGGCGGGGGGTCGGCAGTTCTTC | CASSLAEAGGRQFF
TRBJ2-1 | . | TRBV5-1 | TRBD2 | TGCGCCAGCAGCTTGTTCGGACTAGCGGGCAATGAGCAGTTCTTC | CASSLFGLAGNEQFF
TRBJ2-2 | . | TRBV20-1 | . | TGCAGTGCTAGTGTCGGGAGTGGCACCGGGGAGCTGTTTTTT | CSASVGSGTGELFF
TRBJ1-4 | . | TRBV28 | . | TGTGCCAGCAGTTTATCAGGGGAAACTAATGAAAAACTGTTTTTT | CASSLSGETNEKLFF
TRBJ1-5 | . | TRBV28 | . | TGTGCCAGCAGTTCAGGGGTGGGTCAGCCCCAGCATTTT | CASSSGVGQPQHF
TRBJ2-5 | . | TRBV6-1 | TRBD2 | TGTGCCAGCAGTGAAGGCTGGGGGGGAGAGACCCAGTACTTC | CASSEGWGGETQYF
TRBJ2-5 | . | TRBV9 | TRBD2 | TGTGCCAGCAGCGTAGGGGGGTCTAGCGGGGCCCAAGAGACCCAGTACTTC | CASSVGGSSGAQETQYF
TRBJ1-5 | once | TRBV27 | . | TGTGCCAGCAGTCCAAAGTCGGGCGGGGGGCAGAGGTCTGATCAGCCCCAGCATTTT | CASSPKSGGGQRSDQPQHF
TRBJ2-3 | . | TRBV5-1 | . | TGCGCCAGCAGCTTGGCCACGTGGGGGCCCGCAGATACGCAGTATTTT | CASSLATWGPADTQYF
TRBJ2-2 | once | TRBV9 | TRBD1 | TGTGCCAGCAGCGTATTTTTAGGGGGCGTTCTGACCGGGGAGCTGTTTTTT | CASSVFLGGVLTGELFF
TRBJ1-1 | few | TRBV11-2 | TRBD1 | TGTGCCAGCAGCACGCAGGGGGACACTGAAGCTTTCTTT | CASSTQGDTEAFF
TRBJ1-1 | once | TRBV27 | . | TGTGCCAGCAGTTCCGGATGGGGCAGGGTTATTTTCTTT | CASSSGWGRVIFF
TRBJ1-6 | . | TRBV24-1 | . | TGTGCCACCCCGCGGAAGGGGTGGTACTATAATTCACCCCTCCACTTT | CATPRKGWYYNSPLHF
TRBJ1-2 | . | TRBV28 | . | TGTGCCAGCAGGTACAGGGAGAGCTACACCTTC | CASRYRESYTF
TRBJ2-5 | . | TRBV7-2 | TRBD2 | TGTGCCAGCAGCTGGGGGACTAGCGGGGGAGAGACCCAGTACTTC | CASSWGTSGGETQYF
TRBJ2-3 | . | TRBV11-2 | . | TGTGCCAGCAACTCGGAGGCAGGGGGCACAGATACGCAGTATTTT | CASNSEAGGTDTQYF
TRBJ1-2 | . | TRBV28 | . | TGTGCCAGCTATGATGTGGGGCTCGGTGGCTACACCTTC | CASYDVGLGGYTF
TRBJ2-1 | once | TRBV5-6 | . | TGTGCCAGCAGCTTGGCCAATAGTGAGCAGTTCTTC | CASSLANSEQFF
TRBJ1-1 | few | TRBV28 | TRBD1 | TGTGCCATCCAGACAGGGGTGACTGAAGCTTTCTTT | CAIQTGVTEAFF
TRBJ1-2 | . | TRBV7-9 | TRBD1 | TGTGCCAGCAGCTTAGTGGGACAGGGGTTTGGCTACACCTTC | CASSLVGQGFGYTF
TRBJ1-4 | . | TRBV28 | . | TGTGCCAGCAGTTTCAAACCTACAGGGTGGGCTGAAAAACTGTTTTTT | CASSFKPTGWAEKLFF
TRBJ2-1 | . | TRBV9 | TRBD2 | TGTGCCAGCAGCGGATTACGGACTAGCGGGATCAATGAGCAGTTCTTC | CASSGLRTSGINEQFF
TRBJ2-7 | . | TRBV28 | TRBD1 | TGTGCCAGCAGGCCGGGACAGGGGGTCAGGGAGCAGTACTTC | CASRPGQGVREQYF
TRBJ2-1 | . | TRBV5-1 | TRBD2 | TGCGCCAGCATGAGGACTAGCCTGAACAATGAGCAGTTCTTC | CASMRTSLNNEQFF
TRBJ2-1 | few | TRBV28 | TRBD2 | TGTGCCAGCACCGGCGGGGGGGCAATCGAGCCTGAGCAGTTCTTC | CASTGGGAIEPEQFF
TRBJ2-1 | . | TRBV19 | TRBD2 | TGTGCCACACAGTGGACTAGCGGACTTAATGAGCAGTTCTTC | CATQWTSGLNEQFF
TRBJ1-4 | few | TRBV3-1/TRBV3-2 | . | TGTGCCAGCAGCCAAGTTTTATCCGGAAAACTGTTTTTT | CASSQVLSGKLFF
TRBJ1-2 | . | TRBV5-8 | TRBD1 | TGTGCCAGCAGCTTGGACAGGGGGATCCGTGGCTACACCTTC | CASSLDRGIRGYTF
TRBJ2-2 | . | TRBV3-1/TRBV3-2 | . | TGTGCCAGCAGCCCGGAACAGGGTGAGAACACCGGGGAGCTGTTTTTT | CASSPEQGENTGELFF
TRBJ2-2 | few | TRBV19 | . | TGTGCCAGTAGTATAGATCGGGGGACAGCGAACACCGGGGAGCTGTTTTTT | CASSIDRGTANTGELFF
TRBJ1-4 | few | TRBV28 | . | TGTGCCAGCAGGCTGGTGGGGGCAGTAACTAATGAAAAACTGTTTTTT | CASRLVGAVTNEKLFF
TRBJ2-3 | . | TRBV7-8 | . | TGTGCCAGCAGCTTAGTCCCTACAGGGCTAGACGGAGATACGCAGTATTTT | CASSLVPTGLDGDTQYF
TRBJ2-7 | . | TRBV5-5 | TRBD1 | TGTGCCAGCAGCCTGACCCGGGACAGGGTTTCCGAGCAGTACTTC | CASSLTRDRVSEQYF